These 19 T cell receptor beta chains originate from one sample sequenced in a study of blood T cell repertoires in COVID-19. Using immunoSEQ multiplex PCR, the repertoire was profiled, and TCRdb retains in-frame clones only, with some absent. There are about 210,000 clones in the sample; almost 85% occur only once, and 5% to 6.5% lies in the top ten. The sample was peripheral blood. These receptors originate from a man aged 45 to 65 with COVID-19, enrolled during active disease.

The chain couples TRBV28 to TRBJ1-2; maybe TRBD1 (5 bases). Germline assignment: CDR1 MDHEN and CDR2 SYDVKM. The CDR3 loop spans 14 amino acids. Trimming shortened V by 5 bases and J by 5 bases, and 15 bases separated the two germline ends. CDR3 sequence (DNA): TGTGCCAGCAGTGAGACAGATCCCTCTTATGGCTACACCTTC. Amino acid sequence: CASSETDPSYGYTF.

The V call is TRBV6-5, the J call TRBJ1-1, with 8 nucleotides matching TRBD1. V shed 0 bases, J shed 6 bases, and the junction held 9 bases outside the gene matches. CDR1 is MNHEY, CDR2 SVGAGI, per germline. This CDR3 has 16 residues. The CDR3 sequence: CASSYSIAGGFAEAFF. For the CDR3, the DNA is TGTGCCAGCAGTTACTCGATCGCAGGGGGCTTCGCTGAAGCTTTCTTT.

The V call is TRBV6-6, the J call TRBJ2-6; no definite D call. Germline values: CDR1 MNHNY, CDR2 SVGAGI (reference sequence). This CDR3 contains 16 residues. V dropped 6 bases and J dropped 4 bases, with 16 bases sitting between them. As DNA, the CDR3 is TGTGCCAGCAGACCTAGAGTGTTCGACGGGGCCAACGTCCTGACTTTC. Its translation: CASRPRVFDGANVLTF.

The chain is built from TRBV5-1 and TRBJ1-1; the D gene is possibly TRBD1 (6 bases). V was cut by 1 base and J by 4 bases, with 17 bases left in between. The CDR3 has 16 residues. The germline CDR1 and CDR2 sequences are SGHRS and YFSETQ. In nucleotides, the CDR3 is TGCGCCAGCAGCTTGACCCGACAGGCCCCTGGCACTGAAGCTTTCTTT. Translating gives CASSLTRQAPGTEAFF.

This clone was seen only once. V usage is TRBV18 and J usage is TRBJ2-1; D ambiguous. V lost 0 bases to trimming and J lost 0 bases, with 9 bases between them. CDR3 size: 16 residues. Germline loops: CDR1 KGHSH, CDR2 LQKENI. CDR3 protein: CASSPPRPSSYNEQFF. For the CDR3, the DNA is TGTGCCAGCTCACCACCACGGCCTAGCTCCTACAATGAGCAGTTCTTC.

The rearrangement joins TRBV7-8 to TRBJ2-2; a possible D gene is TRBD1 (5 bases). Between the trimmed V and J ends, which lost 1 base and 5 bases, there was a span of 11 bases. Per the germline V gene, CDR1 is SGHVS and CDR2 is FQNEAQ. CDR3 length: 15 residues. CDR3 sequence (DNA): TGTGCCAGCAGCTTAGGCAGGGCATGGACCGGGGAGCTGTTTTTT. Protein: CASSLGRAWTGELFF.

This clone came up once. The chain couples TRBV18 to TRBJ2-5; tentatively, D is TRBD1 (6 bases). This CDR3 contains 13 residues. The germline V and J ends were trimmed by 5 bases and 1 base, with 8 bases remaining between them. The germline V gene has CDR1 KGHSH and CDR2 LQKENI. The CDR3: CASSGQPQETQYF. The CDR3, as DNA: TGTGCCAGCTCAGGACAGCCCCAAGAGACCCAGTACTTC.

As for this clone: The sample carries other DNA sequences with the same CDR3. The chain uses TRBV9 and TRBJ1-1, with D unclear. Germline-derived CDR1 and CDR2 are SGDLS and YYNGEE. This CDR3 spans 13 amino acids. V dropped 0 bases and J dropped 6 bases, with 9 bases sitting between them. The DNA for the CDR3 is TGTGCCAGCAGCGTAGAGGAGGGATCTGAAGCTTTCTTT. Amino acid sequence: CASSVEEGSEAFF.

The chain is built from TRBV19 and TRBJ2-3, with 10 bases that match TRBD2. V lost 4 bases, J lost 1 base, and 2 bases stayed unmatched. Germline assignment: CDR1 LNHDA and CDR2 SQIVND (reference sequence). CDR3 length: 15 amino acids. In DNA form, the CDR3 reads TGTGCCAGTAGTAACCTAGCGGGGGGCACAGATACGCAGTATTTT. It is translated as CASSNLAGGTDTQYF.

This chain connects TRBV5-1 to TRBJ1-2; 7 bases are a match to TRBD1. Germline CDR1 is SGHRS and CDR2 is YFSETQ. V gave up 4 bases and J gave up 7 bases; unmatched junction bases: 10. The CDR3 is made up of 14 amino acids. The CDR3 coding sequence is TGCGCCAGCAGCCCCGGGACAGTGGCGATTGGCTACACCTTC. This gives the protein CASSPGTVAIGYTF.

This chain connects TRBV6-2 or TRBV6-3 to TRBJ1-1; no firm D call. Trimming took 2 bases from V and 0 from J, leaving 10 bases between them. CDR1 is MNHEY, CDR2 SVGEGT, per germline. The CDR3 has 15 amino acids. The CDR3 coding sequence is TGTGCCAGCAGTTACGGAGGGATACTGAACACTGAAGCTTTCTTT. Translating it yields CASSYGGILNTEAFF.

This rearrangement joins TRBV3-1 (or the pseudogene TRBV3-2) to TRBJ2-7; D unclear. The germline V gene has CDR1 LGHDT and CDR2 YNNKEL (reference sequence). V was cut by 4 bases and J by 2 bases, with 12 bases left in between. The CDR3 has 14 residues. CDR3 residues: CASSPEQITYEQYF. The CDR3 nucleotides read TGTGCCAGCAGCCCGGAACAGATTACCTACGAGCAGTACTTC.

The chain couples TRBV9 to TRBJ1-1, with 8 bases matching TRBD1. The V and J ends lost 3 bases and 1 base, in that order; junction bases with no gene match: 2. Germline V lookup: CDR1 SGDLS, CDR2 YYNGEE. This CDR3 has 14 amino acids. The CDR3 DNA reads as TGTGCCAGCAGCGCCGGACAGGGGAACACTGAAGCTTTCTTT. As protein: CASSAGQGNTEAFF. The full variable domain, rest sourced from reference TRBV9 and TRBJ1-1, is DSGVTQTPKHLITATGQRVTLRCSPRSGDLSVYWYQQSLDQGLQFLIQYYNGEERAKGNILERFSAQQFPDLHSELNLSSLELGDSALYFCASSAGQGNTEAFFGQGTRLTVV.

V usage is TRBV9 and J usage is TRBJ2-1; 8 bases match TRBD2. With V trimmed by 5 bases and J by 2 bases, 6 bases remained unmatched. Germline V lookup: CDR1 SGDLS, CDR2 YYNGEE. The CDR3 runs 15 residues. CDR3 bases: TGTGCCAGCAGTTCTTTAGCGGGGCCCTACAATGAGCAGTTCTTC. This codes for CASSSLAGPYNEQFF.

This clone occurred once. The genes are TRBV3-1 (or the pseudogene TRBV3-2) and TRBJ2-2, with 7 bases lining up with TRBD2. With 2 bases clipped from V and 3 bases from J, the junction kept 9 bases outside the gene matches. The CDR3 runs to 17 residues. CDR1 and CDR2 from the germline V gene are LGHDT and YNNKEL (reference sequence). Written as DNA, the CDR3 is TGTGCCAGCAGCCAATATCCAGCAGGGAGGGACACCGGGGAGCTGTTTTTT. Translation: CASSQYPAGRDTGELFF.

The rearrangement uses TRBV7-9 and TRBJ1-2; no reliable D call. The V gene's germline CDR1 is SEHNR and CDR2 FQNEAQ (reference sequence). The CDR3 loop spans 14 amino acids. V lost 3 bases and J lost 0, with 8 bases in between. CDR3 coding DNA: TGTGCCAGCAGCTTTGAGCTAACTAACTATGGCTACACCTTC. Residues: CASSFELTNYGYTF. Full variable domain (remainder filled in from reference TRBV7-9 and TRBJ1-2): DTGVSQNPRHKITKRGQNVTFRCDPISEHNRLYWYRQTLGQGPEFLTYFQNEAQLEKSRLLSDRFSAERPKGSFSTLEIQRTEQGDSAMYLCASSFELTNYGYTFGSGTRLTVV.

The CDR3 protein is CAWSVNRVMEQYF. The CDR3 nucleotides read TGTGCCTGGAGTGTAAACAGGGTTATGGAGCAGTACTTC. V is TRBV30 and J is TRBJ2-7; tentative D call: TRBD1 (6 bases). This CDR3 has 13 residues. Germline assignment: CDR1 GTSNPN and CDR2 SVGIG (reference sequence). The germline V and J ends were trimmed by 0 bases and 7 bases, with 13 bases remaining between them.

The chain links TRBV2 to TRBJ2-1; D is perhaps TRBD2 (6 bases). CDR3 size: 15 residues. Trimming removed 5 bases from V and 6 bases from J, with 17 bases in between. Germline-derived CDR1 and CDR2 are SNHLY and FYNNEI. The DNA of the CDR3 is TGTGCCAGCAGTTCGGACCCCCGCGGGGTCAATGAGCAGTTCTTC. It yields the protein CASSSDPRGVNEQFF.

This chain connects TRBV14 to TRBJ2-5; 8 nucleotides align to TRBD2. This CDR3 contains 16 residues. From germline, CDR1 is SGHDN and CDR2 FVKESK. Germline trimming cut 1 base from V and 5 bases from J; bases unmatched to any gene: 9. The DNA of the CDR3 is TGTGCCAGCAGCCAAGGTCGGGGGGGGCCCCGGGAGACCCAGTACTTC. It yields the protein CASSQGRGGPRETQYF.